These 14 T cell receptor beta chains were all obtained from the same sample, sequenced in a study of blood T cell repertoires in COVID-19. TCRdb keeps only in-frame clones here, not all; method: immunoSEQ multiplex PCR. The sample lists about 170,000 clones, approximately 84% occurring once. Sequenced: peripheral blood. The receptors were sampled from a woman at least 80 years old with COVID-19, enrolled during active disease.

This clone has just one count. The chain combines TRBV15 with TRBJ2-4; D may be TRBD2 (6 bases). The V end lost 4 bases, the J end lost 4 bases, and 17 bases lay between the germline ends. Germline CDR1 and CDR2: LNHNV and YYDKDF (reference sequence). The CDR3 spans 16 residues. CDR3 sequence: CATSTGGVGGKNIQYF. DNA for the CDR3: TGTGCCACCAGCACCGGGGGAGTGGGGGGTAAAAACATTCAGTACTTC.

The V call is TRBV27, the J call TRBJ1-1; 9 nucleotides agree with TRBD1. V dropped 6 bases and J dropped 5; count of bases not matched to a gene: 7. Germline V gene lookup returns CDR1 MNHEY and CDR2 SMNVEV (reference sequence). CDR3 length: 14 residues. The CDR3 protein is CASRRQGDSTEAFF. The DNA of the CDR3 is TGTGCCAGCAGGAGACAGGGGGATAGTACTGAAGCTTTCTTT.

The chain joins TRBV19 to TRBJ1-6; D unresolved. CDR3 length equals 15 residues. From germline, CDR1 is LNHDA and CDR2 SQIVND (reference sequence). V was pared by 5 bases and J by 0 bases, with 8 bases between. CDR3: CASSYGSSYNSPLHF. The CDR3, as DNA: TGTGCCAGTAGTTACGGGAGCTCCTATAATTCACCCCTCCACTTT.

The chain combines TRBV7-9 with TRBJ2-1; D is undetermined. The germline CDR1 and CDR2 sequences are SEHNR and FQNEAQ (reference sequence). Between the trimmed V and J ends, which lost 3 bases and 2 bases, there was a span of 11 bases. The CDR3 has 15 residues. The CDR3 protein is CASSFTGSAYNEQFF. The CDR3 coding sequence is TGTGCCAGCAGCTTCACCGGTTCTGCCTACAATGAGCAGTTCTTC.

Note on this clone: Different DNA sequences within this sample yield the same CDR3. This chain uses TRBV3-1 (or the pseudogene TRBV3-2) with TRBJ2-7; unclear D gene. Trimming cost V 4 bases and J 4 bases, with 5 bases left between them. Germline V lookup: CDR1 LGHDT, CDR2 YNNKEL (reference sequence). The CDR3 is 11 amino acids. The CDR3 sequence is CASSLRYEQYF. In DNA form, the CDR3 reads TGTGCCAGCAGCCTCCGGTACGAGCAGTACTTC.

The DNA of the CDR3 is TGCGCCAGCAGCCCGACACTGCAAGAGACCCAGTACTTC. Amino acids: CASSPTLQETQYF. This chain uses TRBV5-1 with TRBJ2-5, with D uncertain. V lost 4 bases and J lost 2, with 9 bases in between. The CDR3 totals 13 residues. In germline, CDR1 is SGHRS, CDR2 YFSETQ.

The chain carries TRBV7-2 and TRBJ1-2; D not resolved. Germline CDR1 and CDR2: SGHTA and FQGNSA. Trimming stripped 1 base from V and 7 bases from J, with 7 bases between. The CDR3 is 12 residues long. Written as DNA, the CDR3 is TGTGCCAGCAGCTTAGACAGCCCTGGCTACACCTTC. This codes for CASSLDSPGYTF.

The genes are TRBV11-1 and TRBJ1-2; possibly TRBD1 for D (6 bases). The length of the CDR3 is 14 residues. Trimming shortened V by 4 bases and J by 2 bases, and 11 bases separated the two germline ends. Germline assignment: CDR1 SGHAT and CDR2 FQDESV (reference sequence). The CDR3 nucleotides are TGTGCCAGCAGCTCCGGACAGCTCAACTATGGCTACACCTTC. Its protein product is CASSSGQLNYGYTF.

This chain joins TRBV12-3 or TRBV12-4 and TRBJ2-1; weak D call: TRBD1 (5 bases). The CDR3 is 11 residues long. Trimming stripped 5 bases from V and 8 bases from J, with 7 bases between. The CDR3 DNA reads as TGTGCCAGCAGTACAGGACATGAGCAGTTCTTC. It codes for CASSTGHEQFF.

This chain uses TRBV10-2 with TRBJ2-1; 10 bases are a match to TRBD2. CDR1 WSHSY and CDR2 SAAADI come from the germline V gene. CDR3 length: 14 residues. Trimming at V came to 5 bases and at J to 5 bases, leaving 3 bases not matched to a gene. The CDR3 reads CASSLLAGHNEQFF. The CDR3 DNA follows: TGCGCCAGCAGTCTACTAGCGGGGCACAATGAGCAGTTCTTC.

The V gene is TRBV12-5, the J gene TRBJ2-5, with 7 bases identical to TRBD1. The J call could be wrong; TRBJ2-7 is a better fit for the DNA end. The CDR3 is made up of 14 amino acids. Germline values: CDR1 LGHNT, CDR2 FRNRAP. CDR3 in DNA: TGTGCTAGTGGCCTTGGCAGGGGGACCTACGAGCAGTACTTC. This sequence encodes CASGLGRGTYEQYF.

This chain links TRBV27 with TRBJ1-4; 8 bases agree with TRBD1. V was pared by 11 bases and J by 3 bases, with 8 bases of the junction left unmatched. This CDR3 has 14 residues. CDR1 MNHEY and CDR2 SMNVEV come from the germline V gene (reference sequence). The CDR3 nucleotides are TGTGCCCGAACTCAGGGGGCGGCTAATGAAAAACTGTTTTTT. Translating gives CARTQGAANEKLFF. Combining the CDR3 with reference TRBV27 and TRBJ1-4 gives the whole variable domain EAQVTQNPRYLITVTGKKLTVTCSQNMNHEYMSWYRQDPGLGLRQIYYSMNVEVTDKGDVPEGYKVSRKEKRNFPLILESPSPNQTSLYFCARTQGAANEKLFFGSGTQLSVL.

This chain joins TRBV4-2 and TRBJ2-7, with 8 bases that match TRBD1. The CDR3 has 15 residues. Looked up from germline, CDR1 is LGHNA and CDR2 is YNFKEQ. The V gene end was trimmed by 3 bases and the J gene end by 5 bases; junction bases not matched to a gene: 9. CDR3 residues: CASSHAEDRDNEQYF. CDR3 nucleotide sequence: TGTGCCAGCAGCCACGCCGAGGACAGGGACAACGAGCAGTACTTC.

The J gene is TRBJ2-7, the V gene TRBV18; no clear D. Trimming removed 0 bases from V and 1 base from J, with 4 bases in between. Germline assignment: CDR1 KGHSH and CDR2 LQKENI. The CDR3 length is 13 residues. The CDR3 DNA reads as TGTGCCAGCTCACCACCTAAATCCTACGAGCAGTACTTC. It codes for CASSPPKSYEQYF. Drawing the rest from reference TRBV18 and TRBJ2-7, the complete variable domain is NAGVMQNPRHLVRRRGQEARLRCSPMKGHSHVYWYRQLPEEGLKFMVYLQKENIIDESGMPKERFSAEFPKEGPSILRIQQVVRGDSAAYFCASSPPKSYEQYFGPGTRLTVT.